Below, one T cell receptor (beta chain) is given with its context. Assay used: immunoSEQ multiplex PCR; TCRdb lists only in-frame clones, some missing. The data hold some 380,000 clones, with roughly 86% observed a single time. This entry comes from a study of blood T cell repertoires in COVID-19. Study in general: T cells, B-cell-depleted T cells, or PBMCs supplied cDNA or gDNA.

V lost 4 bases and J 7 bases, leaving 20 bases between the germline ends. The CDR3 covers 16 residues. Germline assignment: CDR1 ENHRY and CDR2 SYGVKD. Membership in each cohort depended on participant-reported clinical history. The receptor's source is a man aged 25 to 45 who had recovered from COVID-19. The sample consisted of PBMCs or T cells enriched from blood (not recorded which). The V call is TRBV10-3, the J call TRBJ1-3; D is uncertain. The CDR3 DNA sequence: TGTGCCATCAGTGGCGGAGACCTCGGGTTCTTTAACACCATATATTTT. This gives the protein CAISGGDLGFFNTIYF.